This T cell receptor (beta chain) is drawn from a study of T-cell reconstitution after alpha-beta-depleted transplantation in children. Preparing the TCRbeta library involved the use of unique molecular identifiers. TCRdb ran MiXCR on the PCR reads and lists one entry per CDR3 protein. The table has some 490,000 distinct CDR3 sequences, around 13% seen once. Trimming pared 9 bases from V and 1 base from J, leaving 13 bases between. Germline CDR1 is MNHEY and CDR2 is SVGAGI. CDR3 size: 14 residues. This receptor was taken from a human donor who donated a stem cell graft to a child with combined immunodeficiency. The chain carries TRBV6-5 and TRBJ2-1; TRBD1 is a possible D gene (6 bases). The starting material was PBMCs from the stem cell graft donor, obtained from the stem cell graft. The CDR3 here is CASSGTLSYNEQFF. CDR3 sequence (DNA): TGTGCCAGTTCGGGGACACTTTCCTACAATGAGCAGTTCTTC.